The entry below gives a single TCR beta chain sequence along with its context. The data derive from a study of early T cells in non-severe SARS-CoV-2 infection. CDR3 size: 16 residues. Trimming removed 2 bases from V and 0 bases from J; junction bases left unmatched: 4. Germline assignment: CDR1 KGHSH and CDR2 LQKENI. From the 5' RACE reads, TCRdb called clonotypes with MiXCR, one entry per CDR3 protein. The profile shows almost 65,000 distinct CDR3 sequences, over 4% of them singletons. This rearrangement joins TRBV18 to TRBJ2-1, with 7 bases fitting TRBD2. The TCR was taken from an adult who was a healthcare worker with PCR-confirmed SARS-CoV-2 infection or an uninfected control (not recorded which). The source material was whole blood. As DNA, the CDR3 is TGTGCCAGCTCACCATGGGGCGGGAGCTCCTACAATGAGCAGTTCTTC. It codes for CASSPWGGSSYNEQFF.